One and the same sample provided the 29 T cell receptor beta chains below, sequenced in a study of blood T cell repertoires in COVID-19. Assay: immunoSEQ multiplex PCR; the TCRdb copy retains only in-frame clones and omits some. Among approximately 500,000 clones listed, approximately 91% were seen once. The specimen was peripheral blood. These receptors were taken from a woman in her fifties or sixties with COVID-19, enrolled during active disease.

This chain links TRBV6-6 with TRBJ1-6; TRBD1 matches at 7 bases. The CDR3 has 19 residues. The V segment lost 5 bases and the J segment 8 bases; nucleotides outside the gene matches: 21. Germline V gene sequence: CDR1 MNHNY, CDR2 SVGAGI (reference sequence). In nucleotides, the CDR3 is TGTGCCAGCAGTCTCGCAAGGACAGGTTTTGAGCTCCTATATTCACCCCTCCACTTT. Translation gives CASSLARTGFELLYSPLHF.

This chain joins TRBV5-4 and TRBJ2-1, with 7 bases aligning to TRBD1. Losses at the gene ends were 0 bases for V and 2 bases for J; bases not matched to a gene: 2. The CDR3 covers 15 residues. Germline lookup yields CDR1 SGHNT and CDR2 YYREEE (reference sequence). The CDR3, as DNA: TGTGCCAGCAGCTTGGGACAGGGCCCCTACAATGAGCAGTTCTTC. Protein: CASSLGQGPYNEQFF.

This chain connects TRBV19 to TRBJ2-5, with 7 bases lining up with TRBD2. The germline V gene encodes CDR1 LNHDA and CDR2 SQIVND (reference sequence). Unmatched junction bases numbered 10, after V lost 8 bases and J lost 1 base. The CDR3 runs 15 residues. The CDR3 DNA follows: TGTGCCAGTCGCCCTCGAGCGGGGCTCCAAGAGACCCAGTACTTC. It encodes CASRPRAGLQETQYF.

This chain connects TRBV29-1 to TRBJ2-7; D perhaps matches TRBD2 (7 bases). V lost 0 bases, J lost 2 bases, and 14 bases lay in between. The CDR3 has 15 amino acids. Germline assignment: CDR1 SQVTM and CDR2 ANQGSEA. CDR3 in DNA: TGCAGCGTTGAAGAAAAGGGGGACTACACCTACGAGCAGTACTTC. As protein: CSVEEKGDYTYEQYF.

The chain couples TRBV4-1 to TRBJ2-2; a possible D gene is TRBD2 (6 bases). V was cut by 4 bases and J by 1 base, with 16 bases left in between. Germline assignment: CDR1 MGHRA and CDR2 YSYEKL. This CDR3 has 17 amino acids. CDR3 coding DNA: TGCGCCAGCAGCCCGCATCCGGGACTCCTGAACACCGGGGAGCTGTTTTTT. Its translation is CASSPHPGLLNTGELFF.

V usage is TRBV7-9 and J usage is TRBJ2-7, with unresolved D. V gave up 3 bases and J gave up 3 bases, with 6 bases separating them. The CDR3 is 12 amino acids. The germline CDR1 and CDR2 sequences are SEHNR and FQNEAQ (reference sequence). In nucleotides, the CDR3 is TGTGCCAGCAGCTTGGAGTACTACGAGCAGTACTTC. It is translated as CASSLEYYEQYF.

This clone was recorded a few times. This chain joins TRBV18 and TRBJ1-2; 8 positions agree with TRBD1. The junction had 13 bases not matched to a gene; V was cut back by 10 bases and J by 6 bases. Germline V CDR1 and CDR2: KGHSH, LQKENI. The CDR3 runs to 14 residues. The CDR3 reads CATVMRQGADGYTF. Written as DNA, the CDR3 is TGTGCCACCGTAATGAGGCAGGGGGCAGATGGCTACACCTTC.

This clone was recorded only once. V and J are TRBV5-1 and TRBJ1-6; D perhaps matches TRBD1 (5 bases). CDR1 and CDR2 (germline): SGHRS, YFSETQ. V was shortened by 3 bases and J by 7 bases, with 17 bases between the two germline ends. CDR3 length: 16 residues. The CDR3 sequence is CASSSEATANNSPLHF. As DNA, the CDR3 is TGCGCCAGCAGCTCAGAAGCGACAGCAAACAATTCACCCCTCCACTTT.

The chain joins TRBV10-3 to TRBJ1-2; possibly TRBD1 for D (6 bases). CDR1 ENHRY and CDR2 SYGVKD come from the germline V gene. The CDR3 consists of 13 residues. V was clipped by 2 bases and J by 5 bases, with 9 bases between them. The CDR3 DNA is TGTGCCATCAGTGAGAGGGGGATGTATGGCTACACCTTC. This translates into CAISERGMYGYTF.

J is TRBJ1-2 and V is TRBV5-1; TRBD1 might be the D (6 bases). The CDR3 spans 12 residues. Germline V gene sequence: CDR1 SGHRS, CDR2 YFSETQ. V gave up 5 bases and J gave up 5 bases, with 10 bases separating them. CDR3 in DNA: TGCGCCAGCAGGGGCAGGGGATATGGCTACACCTTC. Protein product: CASRGRGYGYTF.

V gene TRBV30 combines with J gene TRBJ1-4; no reliable D call. Germline V CDR1 and CDR2: GTSNPN, SVGIG (reference sequence). This CDR3 has 14 residues. The V end lost 0 bases, the J end lost 11 bases, and 16 bases lay between the germline ends. CDR3 coding DNA: TGTGCCTGGAGTGTTCCGGCGGTAATGAGTAAACTGTTTTTT. Translating it yields CAWSVPAVMSKLFF.

CDR3 in amino acids: CASSIRDRAYGYTF. In nucleotides, the CDR3 is TGTGCCAGCAGCATCCGGGACAGGGCCTATGGCTACACCTTC. V gene TRBV27 combines with J gene TRBJ1-2, with 9 bases aligning to TRBD1. The V segment lost 6 bases and the J segment 4 bases; nucleotides outside the gene matches: 6. This CDR3 has 14 residues. Germline CDR1 is MNHEY and CDR2 is SMNVEV (reference sequence).

This chain joins TRBV30 and TRBJ2-1, with D possibly matching TRBD2 (7 bases). Germline V CDR1 and CDR2: GTSNPN, SVGIG (reference sequence). CDR3 length: 14 residues. The V and J ends lost 2 bases and 4 bases respectively, with 12 bases between them. The CDR3 DNA reads as TGTGCCTGGAGTTCCGGGGGGCGGTACAATGAGCAGTTCTTC. The encoded protein is CAWSSGGRYNEQFF.

This clone was detected only a few times. The chain combines TRBV18 with TRBJ1-2, with 7 nucleotides matching TRBD1. The CDR3 is 13 amino acids. Germline lookup yields CDR1 KGHSH and CDR2 LQKENI. Trimming cost V 6 bases and J 4 bases; bases outside gene matches: 5. CDR3 amino acids: CASSLDRVYGYTF. The CDR3 DNA is TGTGCCAGCTCCCTCGACAGGGTCTATGGCTACACCTTC.

The chain uses TRBV9 and TRBJ1-1; 8 nucleotides match TRBD1. Germline V CDR1 and CDR2: SGDLS, YYNGEE. The CDR3 extends over 13 amino acids. Losses at the gene ends were 3 bases for V and 7 bases for J; bases not matched to a gene: 5. CDR3: CASSAGGGGEAFF. For the CDR3, the DNA is TGTGCCAGCAGCGCAGGGGGCGGAGGTGAAGCTTTCTTT.

The gene calls are TRBV30 and TRBJ2-7; maybe TRBD1 (5 bases). The V end was cut by 4 bases, the J end by 5 bases, with 15 bases between. The CDR3 runs to 13 residues. The germline CDR1 and CDR2 sequences are GTSNPN and SVGIG (reference sequence). CDR3 residues: CAWNRQGWNEQYF. CDR3 nucleotide sequence: TGTGCCTGGAACCGGCAGGGATGGAACGAGCAGTACTTC. Using reference TRBV30 and TRBJ2-7 for the parts outside the CDR3, the full variable domain is SQTIHQWPATLVQPVGSPLSLECTVEGTSNPNLYWYRQAAGRGLQLLFYSVGIGQISSEVPQNLSASRPQDRQFILSSKKLLLSDSGFYLCAWNRQGWNEQYFGPGTRLTVT.

The chain combines TRBV24-1 with TRBJ2-2, with D perhaps TRBD2 (7 bases). The CDR3 length is 16 residues. CDR1 and CDR2 from the germline V gene are KGHDR and SFDVKD. Deletions cut 4 bases from V and 2 bases from J, with 13 bases between. DNA for the CDR3: TGTGCCACCAGTGAGTGGGGGGGGCCTAACACCGGGGAGCTGTTTTTT. This encodes CATSEWGGPNTGELFF.

The chain uses TRBV5-1 and TRBJ2-5; D is perhaps TRBD2 (7 bases). The CDR3 length is 15 residues. V was clipped by 1 base and J by 2 bases, with 12 bases between them. CDR1 and CDR2 (germline): SGHRS, YFSETQ. This CDR3 reads CASSLLRGTQETQYF. CDR3 DNA sequence: TGCGCCAGCAGCTTGCTGCGGGGGACACAAGAGACCCAGTACTTC.

About this clone: One end of the junction is discordant with germline, which a read error may explain. V is TRBV6-1 and J is TRBJ2-7; 8 bases line up with TRBD2. Germline V lookup: CDR1 MNHNS, CDR2 SASEGT. The length of the CDR3 is 15 residues. The CDR3 region is CASSQAGATTYEQYF. The CDR3 nucleotides read TGTGCCAGCAGTCAAGCGGGGGCGACGACCTACGAGCAGTACTTC.

CDR3 protein: CASSLGQGRSDNEKLFF. CDR3 nucleotide sequence: TGTGCCAGCAGTTTAGGACAGGGGAGGTCCGATAATGAAAAACTGTTTTTT. The chain combines TRBV27 with TRBJ1-4, with TRBD1 matching over 9 bases. Trimming at V came to 2 bases and at J to 4 bases, leaving 8 bases not matched to a gene. From germline, CDR1 is MNHEY and CDR2 SMNVEV (reference sequence). This CDR3 spans 17 amino acids.

V usage is TRBV5-6 and J usage is TRBJ1-5; weak D call: TRBD1 (6 bases). The germline CDR1 and CDR2 sequences are SGHDT and YYEEEE. This CDR3 region has 13 residues. The V gene lost 4 bases and the J gene lost 6 bases, with 11 bases spanning the gap. The CDR3 spells CASSPNRVQPQHF. CDR3 nucleotides: TGTGCCAGCAGCCCGAACAGGGTTCAGCCCCAGCATTTT.

The V and J genes are TRBV30 and TRBJ1-1; weak D call: TRBD1 (6 bases). CDR3 length equals 12 residues. The germline V and J ends were trimmed by 7 bases and 1 base, with 10 bases remaining between them. CDR1 and CDR2 from the germline V gene are GTSNPN and SVGIG (reference sequence). The CDR3 sequence: CASSQGNTEAFF. CDR3 nucleotide sequence: TGTGCCTCGTCACAGGGGAACACTGAAGCTTTCTTT.

DNA of the CDR3: TGTGCCACCAACGCGGGGGGGCCTCAAGATACGCAGTATTTT. Protein sequence: CATNAGGPQDTQYF. V gene TRBV24-1 combines with J gene TRBJ2-3; 9 bases match TRBD2. V trimming: 8 bases; J trimming: 5 bases; junction bases outside the gene matches: 7. Germline CDR1 and CDR2: KGHDR and SFDVKD. The CDR3 has 14 amino acids.

This clone was counted between two and nine times. V gene TRBV7-2 combines with J gene TRBJ1-5; 11 bases fit TRBD1. The CDR3 covers 17 residues. Germline CDR1 and CDR2: SGHTA and FQGNSA. V shed 4 bases, J shed 11 bases, and the junction held 16 bases outside the gene matches. DNA of the CDR3: TGTGCCAGCAGCTCCGGACAGGGGGCGATGTATAATCGAGCCCAGCATTTT. Residues: CASSSGQGAMYNRAQHF.

The chain combines TRBV20-1 with TRBJ1-2, with D unresolved. Deletions cut 4 bases from V and 1 base from J, with 4 bases between. The length of the CDR3 is 11 residues. Germline V lookup: CDR1 DFQATT, CDR2 SNEGSKA (reference sequence). CDR3 nucleotide sequence: TGCAGTGCTACCGTTAACTATGGCTACACCTTC. Protein product: CSATVNYGYTF.

V gene TRBV19 combines with J gene TRBJ1-4; D unclear. Between the trimmed V and J ends, which lost 5 bases and 9 bases, there was a span of 16 bases. CDR1 LNHDA and CDR2 SQIVND come from the germline V gene (reference sequence). The CDR3 sequence is 14 residues long. The CDR3 DNA is TGTGCCAGTAGTGCCACCAGTGTCCCTCAAAAACTGTTTTTT. It is translated as CASSATSVPQKLFF.

The chain uses TRBV28 and TRBJ1-1; possible D gene TRBD1, 5 bases. The CDR3 covers 17 residues. CDR1 and CDR2 from the germline V gene are MDHEN and SYDVKM. With 5 bases removed from V and 0 bases from J, the gap between germline ends came to 19 bases. CDR3 sequence: CASSLPAQGSMNTEAFF. Written as DNA, the CDR3 is TGTGCCAGCAGTCTCCCTGCTCAGGGCAGCATGAACACTGAAGCTTTCTTT.

V and J are TRBV7-3 and TRBJ1-2; the D gene is possibly TRBD1 (5 bases). This CDR3 contains 13 residues. V was shortened by 5 bases and J by 1 base, with 8 bases between the two germline ends. Germline CDR1 is SGHTA and CDR2 is FQGTGA. The CDR3 sequence is CASSRGGNYGYTF. CDR3 nucleotide sequence: TGTGCCAGCAGCCGGGGGGGTAACTATGGCTACACCTTC.

V usage is TRBV4-1 and J usage is TRBJ1-2; D is possibly TRBD1 (5 bases). V lost 0 bases and J lost 4, with 12 bases in between. Germline V gene lookup returns CDR1 MGHRA and CDR2 YSYEKL. This CDR3 has 15 residues. This chain's CDR3 is CASSQDDAGLYGYTF. The DNA of the CDR3 is TGCGCCAGCAGCCAAGACGATGCAGGGCTCTATGGCTACACCTTC.